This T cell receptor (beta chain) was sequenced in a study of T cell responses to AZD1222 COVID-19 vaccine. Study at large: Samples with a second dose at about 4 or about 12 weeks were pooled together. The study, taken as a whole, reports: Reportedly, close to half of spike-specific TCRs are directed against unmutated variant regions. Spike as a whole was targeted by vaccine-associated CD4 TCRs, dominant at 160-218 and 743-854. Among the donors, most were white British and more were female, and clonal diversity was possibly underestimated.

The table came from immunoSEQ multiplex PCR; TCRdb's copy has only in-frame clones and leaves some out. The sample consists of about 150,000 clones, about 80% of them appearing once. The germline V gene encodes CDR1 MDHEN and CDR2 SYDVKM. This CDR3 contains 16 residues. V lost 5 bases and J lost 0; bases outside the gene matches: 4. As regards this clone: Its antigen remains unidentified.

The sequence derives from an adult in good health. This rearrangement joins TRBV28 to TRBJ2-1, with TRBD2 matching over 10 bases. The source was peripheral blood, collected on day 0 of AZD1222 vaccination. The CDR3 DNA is TGTGCCAGCAGTCCCAGCGGGGGGGTCTCCTACAATGAGCAGTTCTTC. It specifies CASSPSGGVSYNEQFF.